These T cell receptor beta chains were read from a single sample in a study of PD-1 blockade in mismatch repair-deficient tumors. Clones were read by immunoSEQ multiplex PCR, and TCRdb kept only the in-frame ones, dropping some. Altogether some 130,000 clones are present, about nine tenths being singletons, with the ten largest covering 10% to 15%. Specimen: peripheral blood, collected roughly 67 weeks after starting pembrolizumab. The receptors were gathered from an adult with mismatch repair-deficient cancer. CDR3s include the opening cysteine and the closing phenylalanine or tryptophan. D genes are given only for firm matches. Only some rows state a clone size, as once, few, many or a class for expanded clones.

size: -; D: -; V: TRBV4-1; J: TRBJ2-7; CDR3: CASSLDSDMAYEQYF; DNA: TGCGCCAGCAGCCTCGATTCGGACATGGCCTACGAGCAGTACTTC
size: -; D: -; V: TRBV30; J: TRBJ1-3; CDR3: CAWSVVFGNTIYF; DNA: TGTGCCTGGAGTGTAGTGTTTGGAAACACCATATATTTT
size: -; D: -; V: TRBV6-4; J: TRBJ2-2; CDR3: CASSDRDTGELFF; DNA: TGTGCCAGCAGTGACCGGGACACCGGGGAGCTGTTTTTT
size: -; D: -; V: TRBV5-1; J: TRBJ2-7; CDR3: CASSLGAGGLSYEQYF; DNA: TGCGCCAGCAGCTTAGGGGCCGGGGGCCTCTCCTACGAGCAGTACTTC
size: -; D: TRBD1; V: TRBV6-1; J: TRBJ2-4; CDR3: CASSGGQGPLVAKNIQYF; DNA: TGTGCCAGCAGTGGGGGACAGGGGCCGCTGGTTGCCAAAAACATTCAGTACTTC
size: -; D: -; V: TRBV19; J: TRBJ2-2; CDR3: CASTDFTGELFF; DNA: TGTGCCAGTACAGATTTCACCGGGGAGCTGTTTTTT
size: -; D: -; V: TRBV10-3; J: TRBJ2-7; CDR3: CAISESGVWEYF; DNA: TGTGCCATCAGTGAGTCAGGTGTTTGGGAGTACTTC
size: few; D: -; V: TRBV9; J: TRBJ1-2; CDR3: CASSVGGYGYTF; DNA: TGTGCCAGCAGCGTAGGGGGGTATGGCTACACCTTC
size: once; D: -; V: TRBV6-5; J: TRBJ2-1; CDR3: CASSYGRPFYNEQFF; DNA: TGTGCCAGCAGTTATGGGAGGCCCTTTTACAATGAGCAGTTCTTC
size: -; D: -; V: TRBV18; J: TRBJ1-4; CDR3: CASSPRSGAREKLFF; DNA: TGTGCCAGCTCACCTCGATCGGGCGCGCGGGAAAAACTGTTTTTT
size: -; D: -; V: TRBV5-1; J: TRBJ2-1; CDR3: CASSLGGENEQFF; DNA: TGCGCCAGCAGCTTGGGAGGAGAAAATGAGCAGTTCTTC
size: -; D: -; V: TRBV29-1; J: TRBJ1-2; CDR3: CSGFCRGPLYGYTF; DNA: TGCAGCGGTTTCTGCAGGGGACCACTCTATGGCTACACCTTC
size: few; D: TRBD1; V: TRBV5-5; J: TRBJ2-7; CDR3: CASSHRDRLPPSYEQYF; DNA: TGTGCCAGCAGCCACCGGGACAGGCTTCCACCGTCCTACGAGCAGTACTTC
size: -; D: -; V: TRBV7-8; J: TRBJ2-7; CDR3: CASSLAQQGYEQYF; DNA: TGTGCCAGCAGCTTAGCGCAACAGGGCTACGAGCAGTACTTC
size: -; D: TRBD2; V: TRBV5-4; J: TRBJ2-3; CDR3: CASSLVAGGREWTQYF; DNA: TGTGCCAGCAGCTTGGTTGCCGGTGGGCGGGAGTGGACGCAGTATTTT
size: -; D: -; V: TRBV9; J: TRBJ1-4; CDR3: CASSDRSGATNEKLFF; DNA: TGTGCCAGCAGCGATCGTTCGGGGGCCACTAATGAAAAACTGTTTTTT
size: -; D: -; V: TRBV9; J: TRBJ1-4; CDR3: CASSVGNEKLFF; DNA: TGTGCCAGCAGCGTTGGGAATGAAAAACTGTTTTTT
size: -; D: -; V: TRBV7-9; J: TRBJ2-1; CDR3: CASSLEQTYNEQFF; DNA: TGTGCCAGCAGCTTAGAACAGACTTACAATGAGCAGTTCTTC
size: once; D: -; V: TRBV5-1; J: TRBJ2-3; CDR3: CASSLTGTDTQYF; DNA: TGCGCCAGCAGCTTGACAGGGACAGATACGCAGTATTTT
size: -; D: -; V: TRBV9; J: TRBJ2-3; CDR3: CASRGRSTDTQYF; DNA: TGTGCCAGCAGGGGACGCAGCACAGATACGCAGTATTTT
size: -; D: -; V: TRBV4-3; J: TRBJ2-3; CDR3: CASSQEPTGLDTQYF; DNA: TGCGCCAGCAGCCAAGAACCAACAGGGTTAGATACGCAGTATTTT
size: -; D: TRBD1; V: TRBV5-4; J: TRBJ2-2; CDR3: CASSFGRGPTGELFF; DNA: TGTGCCAGCAGCTTCGGCAGGGGGCCCACCGGGGAGCTGTTTTTT